This T cell receptor (beta chain) was observed in a study of blood T cell repertoires in COVID-19 (dated by TCRdb to 2019 to 2021). As for the study more broadly: The collaborator samples originated in the United States, Italy and Spain and spanned the acute and convalescent phases of COVID-19. The material from the prospective study consisted of cDNA or gDNA derived from T cells, B-cell-depleted T cells, or PBMCs. Subjects who had been exposed to COVID-19, were actively infected with it, or had recovered from it provided the deeply sampled blood TCRbeta repertoires that made up the dataset. The repertoires were made available in a free public database intended to serve as a resource for research on the immune response to SARS-CoV-2. Samples were obtained from the ongoing ImmuneRACE study (first 160 participants) and from 1,000 to 1,500 subjects provided by 6 global collaborators. Sample metadata almost always included a de-identified subject ID, COVID-19 status, age in years and sex. Where available, HLA class I and class II types were taken from metadata supplied by the sample provider and were not determined by assay-based typing.

TCRbeta CDR3 regions were amplified from genomic DNA using the immunoSEQ Assay, a bias-controlled multiplex PCR. Per the original workflow: The number of nucleated cells in each sample was estimated from the amplification of reference gene primers within the assay. Sequence reads were collapsed and filtered to measure the absolute abundance of every unique TCRbeta CDR3 rearrangement. For each sample, productive Simpson clonality was calculated as the square root of Simpson's diversity index across productive rearrangements. TCRdb re-hosts the immuneACCESS table, in-frame sequences only. Its copies lack some clones; in the studies checked, an unresolved V gene accounts for under half of them, and the cause for the rest is not known. V, J and clone size derive from that table, while D and trimming were established from the DNA sequence. For this sample there are about 47,000 clones; about four fifths appear just once. 8.8% of the sample goes to the ten largest clones.

The collaborating institutions used their own protocols to collect whole blood in K2EDTA tubes. For TCRbeta analysis, collaborator samples were shipped as frozen whole blood, as isolated PBMCs, or as DNA extracted from either sample type. The CDR3 starts with the cysteine, ends with the phenylalanine, and has 15 residues. CDR3 DNA is the only sequence kept; it has 45 bases, read in frame from the first base. The CDR1 and CDR2 encoded by the germline V gene (reference sequence) are MNHEY and SMNVEV. Trimming costs V 2 bases and J 0 bases, and their ends lie 11 bases apart. Regarding this clone: The antigen it binds to is not known. Base-call qualities are not available, and no considerably larger clone is one nucleotide away.

The paper's findings and limits, for the study overall: How much clinical and demographic metadata was included differed by source and by participant, and the metadata was provided uncurated.

This sequence originates from a man aged 55 to 70 with acute or convalescent COVID-19. Sequencing was performed on peripheral blood. This chain is built from TRBV27 and TRBJ2-7; a tentative D call is TRBD1 (6 bases match). This receptor has the CDR3 CASSLTGTHSYEQYF. The nucleotide sequence is TGTGCCAGCAGTTTAACAGGGACCCACTCCTACGAGCAGTACTTC.